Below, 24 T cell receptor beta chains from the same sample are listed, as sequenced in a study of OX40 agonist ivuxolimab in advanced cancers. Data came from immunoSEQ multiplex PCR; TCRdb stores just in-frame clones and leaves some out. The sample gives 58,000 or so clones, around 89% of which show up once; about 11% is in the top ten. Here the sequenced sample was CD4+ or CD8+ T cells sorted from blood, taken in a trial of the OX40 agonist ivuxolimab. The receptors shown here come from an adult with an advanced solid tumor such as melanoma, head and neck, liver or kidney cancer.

In nucleotides, the CDR3 is TGTGCCAGCGAGGGACAGCTCAACACTGAAGCTTTCTTT. Protein sequence: CASEGQLNTEAFF. The chain recombines TRBV5-4 with TRBJ1-1, with 7 bases that match TRBD1. Germline CDR1 SGHNT, CDR2 YYREEE (reference sequence). The junction had 5 bases not matched to a gene; V was cut back by 7 bases and J by 2 bases. This CDR3 has 13 residues.

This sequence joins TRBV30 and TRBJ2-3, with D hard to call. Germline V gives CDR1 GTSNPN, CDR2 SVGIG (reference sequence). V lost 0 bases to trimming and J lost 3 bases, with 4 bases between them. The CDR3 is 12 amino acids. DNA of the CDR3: TGTGCCTGGAGTGTACAAACAGATACGCAGTATTTT. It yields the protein CAWSVQTDTQYF.

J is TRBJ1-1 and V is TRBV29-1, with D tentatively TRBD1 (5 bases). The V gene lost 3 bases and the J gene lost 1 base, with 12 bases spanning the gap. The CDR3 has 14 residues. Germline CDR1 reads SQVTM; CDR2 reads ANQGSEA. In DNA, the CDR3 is TGCAGCGTTGAGGTGACAGCATCGAACACTGAAGCTTTCTTT. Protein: CSVEVTASNTEAFF. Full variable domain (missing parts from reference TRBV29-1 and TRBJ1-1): SAVISQKPSRDICQRGTSLTIQCQVDSQVTMMFWYRQQPGQSLTLIATANQGSEATYESGFVIDKFPISRPNLTFSTLTVSNMSPEDSSIYLCSVEVTASNTEAFFGQGTRLTVV.

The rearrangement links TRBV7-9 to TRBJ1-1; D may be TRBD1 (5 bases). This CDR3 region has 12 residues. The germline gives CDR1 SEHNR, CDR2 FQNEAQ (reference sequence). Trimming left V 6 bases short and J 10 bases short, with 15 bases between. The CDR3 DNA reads TGTGCCAGCAGTAAAGAGGGGCTGGGAGCTTTCTTT. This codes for CASSKEGLGAFF.

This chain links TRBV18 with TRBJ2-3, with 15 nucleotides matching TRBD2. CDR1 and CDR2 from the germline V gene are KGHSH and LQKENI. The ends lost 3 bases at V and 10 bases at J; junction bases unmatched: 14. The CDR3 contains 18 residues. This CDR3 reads CASSPESIGLAGGRPQYF. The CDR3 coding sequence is TGTGCCAGCTCACCGGAATCGATAGGACTAGCGGGGGGGCGGCCGCAGTATTTT.

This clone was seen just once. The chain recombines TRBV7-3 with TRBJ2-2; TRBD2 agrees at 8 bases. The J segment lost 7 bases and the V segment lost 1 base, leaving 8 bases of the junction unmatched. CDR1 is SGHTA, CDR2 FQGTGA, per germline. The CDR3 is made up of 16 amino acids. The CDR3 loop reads CASSLIRPAGGGELFF. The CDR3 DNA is TGTGCCAGCAGCTTAATTCGCCCGGCGGGGGGCGGGGAGCTGTTTTTT.

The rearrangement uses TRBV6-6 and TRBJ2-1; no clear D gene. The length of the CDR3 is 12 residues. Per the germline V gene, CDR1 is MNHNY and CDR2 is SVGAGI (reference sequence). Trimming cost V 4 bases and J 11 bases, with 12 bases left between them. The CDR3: CASSSPLIQQFF. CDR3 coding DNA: TGTGCCAGCAGTTCCCCTCTAATACAGCAGTTCTTC.

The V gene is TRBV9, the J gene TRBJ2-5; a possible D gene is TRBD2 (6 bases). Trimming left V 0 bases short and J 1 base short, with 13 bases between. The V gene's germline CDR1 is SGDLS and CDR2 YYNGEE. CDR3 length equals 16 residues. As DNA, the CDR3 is TGTGCCAGCAGCGTAGGAGCTAGCGAGGGCCAAGAGACCCAGTACTTC. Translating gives CASSVGASEGQETQYF.

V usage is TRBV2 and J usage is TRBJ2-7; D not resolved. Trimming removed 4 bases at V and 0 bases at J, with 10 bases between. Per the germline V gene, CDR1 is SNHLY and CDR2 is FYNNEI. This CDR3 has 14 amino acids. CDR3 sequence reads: CASSAGSISYEQYF. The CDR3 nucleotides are TGTGCCAGCAGTGCCGGGTCCATCTCCTACGAGCAGTACTTC.

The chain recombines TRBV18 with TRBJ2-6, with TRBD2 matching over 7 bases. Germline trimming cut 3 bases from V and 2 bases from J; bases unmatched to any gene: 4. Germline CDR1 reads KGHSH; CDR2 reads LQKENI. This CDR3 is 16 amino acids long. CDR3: CASSPRGGAGANVLTF. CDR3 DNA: TGTGCCAGCTCACCGCGGGGAGGGGCTGGGGCCAACGTCCTGACTTTC.

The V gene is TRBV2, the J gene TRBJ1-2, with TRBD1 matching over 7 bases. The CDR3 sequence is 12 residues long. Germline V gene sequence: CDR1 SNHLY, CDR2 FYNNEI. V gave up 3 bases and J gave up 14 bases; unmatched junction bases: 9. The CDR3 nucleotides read TGTGCCAGCAGTGATTGGGAGACAGGGAGAACCTTC. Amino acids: CASSDWETGRTF. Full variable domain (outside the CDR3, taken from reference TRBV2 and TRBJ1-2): EPEVTQTPSHQVTQMGQEVILRCVPISNHLYFYWYRQILGQKVEFLVSFYNNEISEKSEIFDDQFSVERPDGSNFTLKIRSTKLEDSAMYFCASSDWETGRTFGSGTRLTVV.

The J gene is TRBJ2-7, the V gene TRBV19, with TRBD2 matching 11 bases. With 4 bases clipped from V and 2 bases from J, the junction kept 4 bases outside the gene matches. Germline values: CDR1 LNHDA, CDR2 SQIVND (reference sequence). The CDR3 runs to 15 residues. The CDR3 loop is CASSTGTSGAYEQYF. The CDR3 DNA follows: TGTGCCAGTAGTACAGGGACTAGCGGAGCCTACGAGCAGTACTTC.

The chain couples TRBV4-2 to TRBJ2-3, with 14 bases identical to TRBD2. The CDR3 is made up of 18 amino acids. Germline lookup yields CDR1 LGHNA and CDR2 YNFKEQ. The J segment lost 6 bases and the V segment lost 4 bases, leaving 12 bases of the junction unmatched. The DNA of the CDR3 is TGTGCCAGCAGCCGATTCCCGGGACTAGCGGGAGCAAACGATACGCAGTATTTT. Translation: CASSRFPGLAGANDTQYF.

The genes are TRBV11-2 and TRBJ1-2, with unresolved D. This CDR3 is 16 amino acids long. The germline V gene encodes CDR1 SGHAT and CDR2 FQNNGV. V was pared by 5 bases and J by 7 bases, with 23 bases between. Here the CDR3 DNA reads TGTGCCAGCAGCGTGACAAGGCGGGCAGTCGGGATTGGCTACACCTTC. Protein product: CASSVTRRAVGIGYTF. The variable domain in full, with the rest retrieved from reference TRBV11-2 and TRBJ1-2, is EAGVAQSPRYKIIEKRQSVAFWCNPISGHATLYWYQQILGQGPKLLIQFQNNGVVDDSQLPKDRFSAERLKGVDSTLKIQPAKLEDSAVYLCASSVTRRAVGIGYTFGSGTRLTVV.

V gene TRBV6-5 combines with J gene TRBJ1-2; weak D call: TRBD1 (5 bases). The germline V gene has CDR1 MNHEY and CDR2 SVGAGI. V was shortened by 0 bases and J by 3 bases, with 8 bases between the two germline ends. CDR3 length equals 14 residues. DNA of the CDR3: TGTGCCAGCAGTTACTCCGGCAGGGACTATGGCTACACCTTC. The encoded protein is CASSYSGRDYGYTF.

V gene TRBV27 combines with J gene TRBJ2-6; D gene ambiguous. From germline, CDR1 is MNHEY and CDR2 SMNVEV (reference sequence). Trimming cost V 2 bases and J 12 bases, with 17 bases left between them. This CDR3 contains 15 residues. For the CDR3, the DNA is TGTGCCAGCAGTTTACGGGCATCGTTTAACCCCGTCCTGACTTTC. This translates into CASSLRASFNPVLTF.

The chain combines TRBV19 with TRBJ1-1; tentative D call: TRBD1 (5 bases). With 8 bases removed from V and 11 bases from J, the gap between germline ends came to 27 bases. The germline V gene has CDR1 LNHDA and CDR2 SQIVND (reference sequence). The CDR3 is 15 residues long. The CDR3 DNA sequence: TGTGCCAGTGACGAGGGGAGGGGTCTCGGAATTGGGGCTTTCTTT. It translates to CASDEGRGLGIGAFF.

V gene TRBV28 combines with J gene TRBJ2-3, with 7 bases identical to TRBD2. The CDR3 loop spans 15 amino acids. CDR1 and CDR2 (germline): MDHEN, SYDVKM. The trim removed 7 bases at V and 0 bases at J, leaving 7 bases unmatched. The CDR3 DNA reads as TGTGCCAGCATCCCGCGGGGGTTGAGCACAGATACGCAGTATTTT. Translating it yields CASIPRGLSTDTQYF. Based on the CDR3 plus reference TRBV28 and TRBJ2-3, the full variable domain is DVKVTQSSRYLVKRTGEKVFLECVQDMDHENMFWYRQDPGLGLRLIYFSYDVKMKEKGDIPEGYSVSREKKERFSLILESASTNQTSMYLCASIPRGLSTDTQYFGPGTRLTVL.

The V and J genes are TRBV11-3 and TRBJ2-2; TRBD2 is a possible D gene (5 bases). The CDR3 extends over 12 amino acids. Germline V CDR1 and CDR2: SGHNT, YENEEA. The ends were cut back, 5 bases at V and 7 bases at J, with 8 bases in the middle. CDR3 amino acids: CASSVRDGELFF. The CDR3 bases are TGTGCCAGCAGCGTCCGGGACGGGGAGCTGTTTTTT.

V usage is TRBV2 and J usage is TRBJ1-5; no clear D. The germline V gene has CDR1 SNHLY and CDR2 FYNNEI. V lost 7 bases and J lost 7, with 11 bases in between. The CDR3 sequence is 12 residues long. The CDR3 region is CASTGRGQPQHF. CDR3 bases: TGTGCCAGCACGGGCCGCGGGCAGCCCCAGCATTTT.

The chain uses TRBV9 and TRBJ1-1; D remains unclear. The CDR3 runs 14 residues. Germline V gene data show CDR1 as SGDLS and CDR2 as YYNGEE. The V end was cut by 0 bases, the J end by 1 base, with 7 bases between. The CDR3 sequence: CASSVVGRNTEAFF. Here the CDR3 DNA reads TGTGCCAGCAGCGTAGTGGGCAGGAACACTGAAGCTTTCTTT.

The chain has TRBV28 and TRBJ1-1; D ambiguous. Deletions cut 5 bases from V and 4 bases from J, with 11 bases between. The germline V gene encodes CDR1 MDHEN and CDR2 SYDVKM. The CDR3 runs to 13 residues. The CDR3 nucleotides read TGTGCCAGCAGTCGTGATAGGTCCACTGAAGCTTTCTTT. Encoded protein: CASSRDRSTEAFF.

The CDR3 here is CASRIPRTVNQPQHF. The CDR3 coding sequence is TGTGCCAGCAGGATTCCTAGGACAGTCAATCAGCCCCAGCATTTT. This chain connects TRBV2 to TRBJ1-5; weak D call: TRBD1 (6 bases). Deletions cut 6 bases from V and 3 bases from J, with 15 bases between. The V gene's germline CDR1 is SNHLY and CDR2 FYNNEI. This CDR3 contains 15 residues.

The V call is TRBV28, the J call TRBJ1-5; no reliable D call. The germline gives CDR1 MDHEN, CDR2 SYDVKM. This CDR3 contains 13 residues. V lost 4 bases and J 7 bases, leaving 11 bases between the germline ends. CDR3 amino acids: CASSSSLGQPQHF. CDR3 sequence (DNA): TGTGCCAGCAGTTCATCTCTAGGACAGCCCCAGCATTTT. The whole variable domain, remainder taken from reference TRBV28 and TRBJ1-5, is DVKVTQSSRYLVKRTGEKVFLECVQDMDHENMFWYRQDPGLGLRLIYFSYDVKMKEKGDIPEGYSVSREKKERFSLILESASTNQTSMYLCASSSSLGQPQHFGDGTRLSIL.